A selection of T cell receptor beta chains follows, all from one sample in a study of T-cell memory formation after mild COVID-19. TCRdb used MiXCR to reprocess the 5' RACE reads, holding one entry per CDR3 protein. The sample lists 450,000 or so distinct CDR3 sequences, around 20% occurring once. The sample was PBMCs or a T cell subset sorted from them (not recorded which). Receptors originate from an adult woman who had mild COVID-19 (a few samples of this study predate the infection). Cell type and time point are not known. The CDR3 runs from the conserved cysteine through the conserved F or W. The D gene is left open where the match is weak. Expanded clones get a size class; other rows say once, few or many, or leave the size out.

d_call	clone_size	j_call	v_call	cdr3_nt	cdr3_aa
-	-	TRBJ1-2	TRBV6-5	TGTGCCAGCAGTTACCCCGGGGGCGATGGCTACACCTTC	CASSYPGGDGYTF
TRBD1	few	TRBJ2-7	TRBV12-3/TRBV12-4	TGTGCCAGCAGCTCTAGACGGCCGGGACAGGAGAGCTACGAGCAGTACTTC	CASSSRRPGQESYEQYF
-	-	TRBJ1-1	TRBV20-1	TGCAGTGCTAACGCTTGGGGGACCACTGAAGCTTTCTTT	CSANAWGTTEAFF
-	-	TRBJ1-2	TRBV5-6	TGTGCCAGCAGCTTGGGTCAGACGCAACCACGTGGCTACACCTTC	CASSLGQTQPRGYTF
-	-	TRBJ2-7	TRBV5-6	TGTGCCAGCAGCTTTGGGGGCTCGACTTACGAGCAGTACTTC	CASSFGGSTYEQYF
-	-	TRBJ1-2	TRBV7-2	TGTGCCAGCAGCCCAGCCATTCTGGGTGATGGCTACACCTTC	CASSPAILGDGYTF
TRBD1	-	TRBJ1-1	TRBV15	TGTGCCACCAGCCTAACAGGGGCCCCTCAAGACACTGAAGCTTTCTTT	CATSLTGAPQDTEAFF
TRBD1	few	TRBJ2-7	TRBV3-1	TGTGCCAGCACCCCAAGGGACAGGGGGCCCCACGAGCAGTACTTC	CASTPRDRGPHEQYF
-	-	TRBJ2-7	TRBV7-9	TGTGCCGGCAGCTGGGGTCGACAACCGGAAGGGTACGAGCAGTACTTC	CAGSWGRQPEGYEQYF
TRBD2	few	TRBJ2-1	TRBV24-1	TGTGCCACCAGTGACCGGACTAGCGGGACCAATGAGCAGTTCTTC	CATSDRTSGTNEQFF
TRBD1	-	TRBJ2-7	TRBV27	TGTGCCAGCAGGGGACAGGGGGCCGCCTACGAGCAGTACTTC	CASRGQGAAYEQYF
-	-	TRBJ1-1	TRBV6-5	TGTGCCAGCAAGGACCGAAAATTCAACACTGAAGCTTTCTTT	CASKDRKFNTEAFF
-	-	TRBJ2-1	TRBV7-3	TGTGCCAGCAGCTTAATCAGTGGGGCGATAGAGCAGTTCTTC	CASSLISGAIEQFF
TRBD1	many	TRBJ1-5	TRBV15	TGTGCCACCAGCAGAGTAAGCGTAGGACAGGGACTTTATAGCAATCAGCCCCAGCATTTT	CATSRVSVGQGLYSNQPQHF
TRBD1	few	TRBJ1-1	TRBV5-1	TGCGCCAGCAGCTCAAGTGACAGGGCTTATCTGAACACTGAAGCTTTCTTT	CASSSSDRAYLNTEAFF
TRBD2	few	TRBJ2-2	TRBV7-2	TGTGCCAGCAGACAAGCTGGGACTAGCGTCGGGGAGCTGTTTTTT	CASRQAGTSVGELFF
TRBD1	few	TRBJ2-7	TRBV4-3	TGCGCCAGCAGCCAGTCCACAGGGGGCGACGAGCAGTACTTC	CASSQSTGGDEQYF
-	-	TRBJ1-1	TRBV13	TGTGCCAGCAGCCCGCGGACTGAAGCTTTCTTT	CASSPRTEAFF
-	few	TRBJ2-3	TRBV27	TGTGCCAGCAGTTTCATCAGGGGCACAGATACGCAGTATTTT	CASSFIRGTDTQYF
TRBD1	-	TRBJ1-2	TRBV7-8	TGTGCCAGCAGCTTAAAGAAGACAGGGGATGGCTACACCTTC	CASSLKKTGDGYTF
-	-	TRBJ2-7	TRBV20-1	TGCAGTGCTAGACCCCTTATGGGGGCTGACTACGAGCAGTACTTC	CSARPLMGADYEQYF
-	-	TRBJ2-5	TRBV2	TGTGCCAGCAAAGAAAACGGTCCGGGAGAGACCCAGTACTTC	CASKENGPGETQYF
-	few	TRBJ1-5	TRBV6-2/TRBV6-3	TGTGCCAGCAGTTACCACGTTTCGACAGCGATTAATCAGCCCCAGCATTTT	CASSYHVSTAINQPQHF
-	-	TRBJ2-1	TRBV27	TGTGCCAGCAGTCACCAACAGGGTGACGATGAGCAGTTCTTC	CASSHQQGDDEQFF
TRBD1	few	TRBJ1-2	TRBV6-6	TGTGCCAGCAGTTACTCGGGACAGACGGCCTTC	CASSYSGQTAF
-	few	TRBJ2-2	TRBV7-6	TGTGCCAGCAGCCCCGAGGGCCTAGCCAGCACCGGGGAGCTGTTTTTT	CASSPEGLASTGELFF
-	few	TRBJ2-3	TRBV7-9	TGTGCCAGCAGTGTCGGGGGATATACGCAGTATTTT	CASSVGGYTQYF
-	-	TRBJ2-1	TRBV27	TGTGCCAGCAAACCTATAGCGGCAGTCTCCTACAATGAGCAGTTCTTC	CASKPIAAVSYNEQFF
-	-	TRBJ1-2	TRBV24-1	TGTGCCACCAGTGACAGAGTCTGGGGCTACACCTTC	CATSDRVWGYTF
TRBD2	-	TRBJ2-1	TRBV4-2	TGTGCCAGCAGCCAACTACTAGCGGGAGACAACAATGAGCAGTTCTTC	CASSQLLAGDNNEQFF
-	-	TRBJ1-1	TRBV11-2	TGTGCCAGCAGCTCGGGGCAGGGACACTGGGTCACTGAAGCTTTCTTT	CASSSGQGHWVTEAFF
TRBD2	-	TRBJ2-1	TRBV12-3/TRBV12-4	TGTGCCAGCAGCTCCCGTGCTCGCGGGAGGTCTGATGAGCAGTTCTTC	CASSSRARGRSDEQFF
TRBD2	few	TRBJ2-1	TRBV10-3	TGTGCCATCAGTGAGTCGAGGACTAGCGGGGGAACTGTGGGTGAGCAGTTCTTC	CAISESRTSGGTVGEQFF
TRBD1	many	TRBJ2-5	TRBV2	TGTGCCAGCAGTGATTTGACAGGGGGAGAGACCCAGTACTTC	CASSDLTGGETQYF
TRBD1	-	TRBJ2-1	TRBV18	TGTGCCAGCTCTCCGACAGGGATTGAGCAGTTCTTC	CASSPTGIEQFF
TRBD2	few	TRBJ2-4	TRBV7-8	TGTGCCAGCAGCTTAGTCCGCTCGGACGGACTAGCGGGAAACATTCAGTACTTC	CASSLVRSDGLAGNIQYF
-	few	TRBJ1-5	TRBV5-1	TGCGCCAGCAGCTTGGGGCCAGCCCGAAATCAGCCCCAGCATTTT	CASSLGPARNQPQHF
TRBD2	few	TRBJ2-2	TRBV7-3	TGTGCCAGCAGCTTATCTCCGGGACTAGCGGGGGGGCCACGTACCGGGGAGCTGTTTTTT	CASSLSPGLAGGPRTGELFF
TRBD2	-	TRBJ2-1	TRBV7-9	TGTGCCAGCAGCCCTAGCGGGAGGGCCGCAAATGAGCAGTTCTTC	CASSPSGRAANEQFF
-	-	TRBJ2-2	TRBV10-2	TGCGCCAGCAGTGACTGGGGGACCGGGGAGCTGTTTTTT	CASSDWGTGELFF
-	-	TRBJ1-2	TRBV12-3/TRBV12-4	TGTGCCAGCAGTGGGACCAGCGGCTACACCTTC	CASSGTSGYTF
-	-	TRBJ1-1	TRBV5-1	TGCGCCAGCAGCTTGGAGATATCGAACACTGAAGCTTTCTTT	CASSLEISNTEAFF
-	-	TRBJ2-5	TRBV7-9	TGTGCCAGCAGCTTATCCTCGGGATTCTGGGGAGAGACCCAGTACTTC	CASSLSSGFWGETQYF
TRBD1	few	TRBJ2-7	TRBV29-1	TGCAGCGTAACAACCCTCCGGGACAGGGCCTCCTACGAGCAGTACTTC	CSVTTLRDRASYEQYF
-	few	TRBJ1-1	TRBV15	TGTGCCACCAGCAGAGATCCCCAGGGAAACACTGAAGCTTTCTTT	CATSRDPQGNTEAFF
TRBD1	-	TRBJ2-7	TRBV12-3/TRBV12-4	TGTGCCAGCGCCGAATGGGGACAGTCCTACGAGCAGTACTTC	CASAEWGQSYEQYF
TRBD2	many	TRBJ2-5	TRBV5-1	TGCGCCAGCAGACTTAGCGGGCATCCGGGGGAGACCCAGTACTTC	CASRLSGHPGETQYF
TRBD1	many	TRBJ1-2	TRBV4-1	TGCGCCAGCAGCCTCCTGGACAGGGGGCGCGGCTACACCTTC	CASSLLDRGRGYTF
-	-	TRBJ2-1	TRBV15	TGTGCCACATCCGCCGGTACAGGGGGGGATGAGCAGTTCTTC	CATSAGTGGDEQFF
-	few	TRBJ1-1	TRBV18	TGTGCCAGCTCACCCCAACGCCGCGGGGTCCGGGCTCCTGAAGCTTTCTTT	CASSPQRRGVRAPEAFF
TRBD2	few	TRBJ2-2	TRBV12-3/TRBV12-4	TGTGCCAGCAGTTCCCCAGGCGGGCTAGCGGGCACCGGGGAGCTGTTTTTT	CASSSPGGLAGTGELFF
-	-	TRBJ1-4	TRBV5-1	TGCGCCAGCAGACAGACAGCAACTAATGAAAAACTGTTTTTT	CASRQTATNEKLFF
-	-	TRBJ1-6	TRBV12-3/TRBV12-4	TGTGCCAGCAGTTTTAAGCCGACAGCCACAATGAGACCCCTCCACTTT	CASSFKPTATMRPLHF
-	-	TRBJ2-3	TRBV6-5	TGTGCCAGCAGTCGCGGTTTATTAACAGATACGCAGTATTTT	CASSRGLLTDTQYF
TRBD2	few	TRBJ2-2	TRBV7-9	TGTGCCAGCAGCTTACCGACTAGCGGGGAGTTAAACACCGGGGAGCTGTTTTTT	CASSLPTSGELNTGELFF
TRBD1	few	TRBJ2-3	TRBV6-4	TGTGCCAGCAGTTGGACAGGGGAGGGAGATACGCAGTATTTT	CASSWTGEGDTQYF